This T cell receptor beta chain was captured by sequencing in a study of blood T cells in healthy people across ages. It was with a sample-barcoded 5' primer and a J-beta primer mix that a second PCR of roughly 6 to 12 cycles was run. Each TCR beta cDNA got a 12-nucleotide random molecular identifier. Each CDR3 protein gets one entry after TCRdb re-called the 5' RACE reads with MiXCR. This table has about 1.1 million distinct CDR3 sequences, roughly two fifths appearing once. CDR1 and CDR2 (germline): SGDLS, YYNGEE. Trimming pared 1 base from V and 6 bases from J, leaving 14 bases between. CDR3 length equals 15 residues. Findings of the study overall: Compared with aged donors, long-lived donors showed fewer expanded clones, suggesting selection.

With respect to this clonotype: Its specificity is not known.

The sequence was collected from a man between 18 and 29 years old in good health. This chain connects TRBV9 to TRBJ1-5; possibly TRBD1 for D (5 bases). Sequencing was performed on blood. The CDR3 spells CASSVSGARGQPQHF. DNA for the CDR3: TGTGCCAGCAGCGTATCTGGGGCCCGCGGTCAGCCCCAGCATTTT. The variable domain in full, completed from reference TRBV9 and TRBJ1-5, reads DSGVTQTPKHLITATGQRVTLRCSPRSGDLSVYWYQQSLDQGLQFLIQYYNGEERAKGNILERFSAQQFPDLHSELNLSSLELGDSALYFCASSVSGARGQPQHFGDGTRLSIL.